This TCR beta chain was sequenced in a study of vaccination effects on CD4 cells after COVID-19 (dated by TCRdb to about 2022). Notes on the research overall: In the ViraFEST assay, PBMC were stimulated with viral peptide pools, and TCR sequencing was then used to find antigen-specific CD4+ T cell clonotypes based on their expansion. A total of 10 COVID-19 convalescent patients and several SARS-CoV-2-naive healthy vaccine recipients were included in the full study. Across the study, the median time from the second dose to post-vaccine sampling was 72 days (range 14 to 241). Each well held two million PBMC cultured in IMDM containing roughly 5% human AB serum, about 10 IU/ml IL-2 and gentamicin, along with around 9.4 ug/ml peptides. The study compared SARS-CoV-2 spike-specific CD4+ TCR repertoires before and after mRNA vaccination in COVID-19 convalescent patients and infection-naive vaccine recipients. Cultures from other donors in the study were sequenced using the Oncomine TCR Beta short-read assay on an Illumina iSeq 100. Samples were taken from three convalescent patients early (day +14) and late (day +241, +227, +161 respectively) after vaccination.

The receptor library was made with the immunoSEQ multiplex PCR assay. DNA from the cultured, isolated CD4+ T cells was subjected to TCR beta CDR3 sequencing. In the source study's methods: Non-productive TCR sequences were removed and reads were trimmed to the CDR3 region, keeping CDR3s of at least 7 amino acids. The MANAFEST web app was used to pick out antigen-specific clonotypes by comparing their expansion in peptide wells with that in reference cultures. To be called positive, a clone needed expansion at FDR<0.05 compared with the reference and with all other wells, an odds ratio greater than 5, and a frequency greater than 0.1% in two replicate wells. Clonotypes significantly expanded in SARS-CoV-2 spike wells and in at least one common cold coronavirus spike condition were defined as cross-reactive. Levenshtein distance calculated with the stringdist R package was used to assess CDR3 similarity, and unrooted trees were constructed with ape in R 3.6.1. Entries here come from immuneACCESS through TCRdb and include only in-frame sequences with V and J called. Some clones fail to appear in such tables; in the studies checked, an unresolved V gene covers under half of the shortfall, and the cause of the remainder is unknown. That table furnishes V, J and clone size, whereas the DNA furnished D and trimming. Recorded for this sample are about 34,000 clones; around 80% of them occurred a single time. 6.5% to 7.5% of the sample is held by the ten biggest clonotypes.

This clone was observed a few times. Its antigen is currently not known. No base qualities exist here, and no much larger clone lies one base off it. After less than eleven days of culture, CD4+ T cells were isolated with the EasySep CD4+ T cell isolation kit. PCR-confirmed SARS-CoV-2 infection had occurred in convalescent patients between March and December 2020, before the Alpha, Beta and Delta variants emerged in the United States. Each participant got two doses of an mRNA SARS-CoV-2 vaccine, either BNT162b2 or mRNA-1273. On days 3 and 7, half of the culture medium was replaced with fresh IL-2-containing medium. Unless noted otherwise, every peptide stimulation condition was cultured in triplicate wells. Using Ficoll-Paque Plus gradient centrifugation, PBMC were separated from whole blood and then either used fresh or cryopreserved at -140C. The QIAamp micro DNA kit was used to extract genomic DNA from the cultured CD4+ T cells.

Taken from the germline V gene, the CDR1 and CDR2 loops are SGHRS and YFSETQ. Trimming costs V 0 bases and J 9 bases, and their ends lie 18 bases apart. CDR3 length: 15 amino acids, cysteine to phenylalanine. The kept DNA is CDR3 alone, 45 bases in frame from the first base. The paper as a whole reports these results and caveats: The study was limited by a small number of convalescent patients, and early post-infection timepoints were lacking. Both infection-induced and vaccine-induced clones contracted markedly at late post-vaccination timepoints, which is consistent with waning T cell responses. For convalescent patients, new clones induced by the vaccine made up most of the post-vaccine spike-reactive repertoire, and these new clones were largely distinct from the clones induced by infection.

The rearrangement joined TRBV5-1 to TRBJ1-1; the D segment could be TRBD1, given 6 matching bases. The TCR sequence derives from a human donor who had a prior SARS-CoV-2 infection. The source was CD4+ T cells from PBMCs cultured without peptide, collected after COVID-19 vaccination. The CDR3 sequence is CASSLGLQGSGQAFF. The DNA is as follows: TGCGCCAGCAGCTTGGGTTTGCAGGGGTCGGGGCAAGCTTTCTTT.